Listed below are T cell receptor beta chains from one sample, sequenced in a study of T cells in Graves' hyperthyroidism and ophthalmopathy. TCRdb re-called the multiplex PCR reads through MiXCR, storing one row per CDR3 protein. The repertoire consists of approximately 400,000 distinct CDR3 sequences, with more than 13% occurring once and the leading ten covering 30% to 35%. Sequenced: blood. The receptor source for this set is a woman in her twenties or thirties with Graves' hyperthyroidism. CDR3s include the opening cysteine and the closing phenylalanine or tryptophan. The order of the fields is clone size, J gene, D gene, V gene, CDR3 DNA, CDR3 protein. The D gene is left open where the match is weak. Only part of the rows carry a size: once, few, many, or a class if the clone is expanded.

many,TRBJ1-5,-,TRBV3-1,TGTGCCAGCAGCCAAGGACTGGACAATCAGCCCCAGCATTTT,CASSQGLDNQPQHF
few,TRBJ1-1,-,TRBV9,TGTGCCAGCAGCGAGGGATCCAACACTGAAGCTTTCTTT,CASSEGSNTEAFF
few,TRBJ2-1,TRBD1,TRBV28,TGTGCCAGCAGACGGGACCGGGACAGGGATTACAATGAGCAGTTCTTC,CASRRDRDRDYNEQFF
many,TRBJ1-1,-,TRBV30,TGTGCCTGGAGTGGGGGGGCGAACACTGAAGCTTTCTTT,CAWSGGANTEAFF
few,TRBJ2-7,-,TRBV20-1,TGCAGTGCTAGAGATTTGCGGGGCTCCTACGAGCAGTACTTC,CSARDLRGSYEQYF
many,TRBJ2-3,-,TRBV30,TGTGCCTGGAGGATAGGGGTCACAGATACGCAGTATTTT,CAWRIGVTDTQYF
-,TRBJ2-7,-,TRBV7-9,TGTGCCAGCAGCTTATTCACTGGGGACGAGCAGTACTTC,CASSLFTGDEQYF
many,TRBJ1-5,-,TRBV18,TGTGCCAGCTCACCACCGGGGGTTCAGCCCCAGCATTTT,CASSPPGVQPQHF
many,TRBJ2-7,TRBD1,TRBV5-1,TGCGCCAGCAGCTTGGCCGGAACAGGGGGCTATAGGTACGAGCAGTACTTC,CASSLAGTGGYRYEQYF
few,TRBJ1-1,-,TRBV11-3,TGTGCCAGCAGCTTCGGAGGGAAGGTGAACACTGAAGCTTTCTTT,CASSFGGKVNTEAFF